A selection of T cell receptor beta chains follows, all from one sample in a study of T cell repertoires in cytomegalovirus infection. Each CDR3 protein gets one entry after TCRdb re-called the reads with MiXCR. The profile shows approximately 180,000 distinct CDR3 sequences, roughly a fifth of them singletons. Sequencing was performed on PBMCs. The receptors originated from a human donor in good health (CMV status not recorded). Some clones in this sample may be carry-over from other donors' samples. Both conserved end residues are part of each CDR3. The D gene is left open where the match is weak. Clone size is given for some rows only: seen once, a few or many times, or a class if the clone is expanded.

TRBJ2-5 | TRBV28 | - | - | TGTGCCAGCAGCCCCCCGGGCGGGACGGAGACCCAGTACTTC | CASSPPGGTETQYF
TRBJ2-4 | TRBV2 | - | - | TGTGCCAGCAGTGAAGTTGTGGGTCAGCGCCTCGAAAACATTCAGTACTTC | CASSEVVGQRLENIQYF
TRBJ1-5 | TRBV2 | many | - | TGTGCCAGCAGTGATTTGCTAGCAGGGAGCAATCAGCCCCAGCATTTT | CASSDLLAGSNQPQHF
TRBJ2-1 | TRBV11-1 | many | TRBD2 | TGTGCCAGCAGCGCTAGCGGCTCCTACAATGAGCAGTTCTTC | CASSASGSYNEQFF
TRBJ2-1 | TRBV19 | - | - | TGTGCCAGTAGTATTCTCGTTGGGAATGAGCAGTTCTTC | CASSILVGNEQFF
TRBJ2-2 | TRBV7-9 | - | - | TGTGCCAGCAGCTTAGCGCGGGGCACCGGGGAGCTGTTTTTT | CASSLARGTGELFF
TRBJ1-2 | TRBV5-1 | few | TRBD1 | TGCGCCAGCAGCTTGCAGGGGGACCACGACGACTATGGCTACACCTTC | CASSLQGDHDDYGYTF
TRBJ1-1 | TRBV6-5 | few | TRBD1 | TGTGCCAGCAGTACGACAGGGATGAACACTGAAGCTTTCTTT | CASSTTGMNTEAFF
TRBJ2-2 | TRBV23-1 | - | - | TGCGCCAGCAGTCAATCCCCCAGGGATCGGAACACCGGGGAGCTGTTTTTT | CASSQSPRDRNTGELFF
TRBJ1-4 | TRBV19 | few | TRBD1 | TGTGCCAGTAGTATCCCCACAGGGGGTTATGAAAAACTGTTTTTT | CASSIPTGGYEKLFF
TRBJ2-1 | TRBV25-1 | many | - | TGTGCCAGCAGTGGCGGTGGTACCACCAATGAGCAGTTCTTC | CASSGGGTTNEQFF
TRBJ1-2 | TRBV5-6 | - | - | TGTGCCAGCAGCTTGGTCGGGCAGCTCAACTATGGCTACACCTTC | CASSLVGQLNYGYTF
TRBJ1-4 | TRBV7-9 | few | - | TGTGCCAGCAGCCGTGCTGCGGCTAATGAAAAACTGTTTTTT | CASSRAAANEKLFF
TRBJ1-2 | TRBV5-1 | many | - | TGCGCCAGCAGCTTGATCGAGCCCGCCCGTGGCTACACCTTC | CASSLIEPARGYTF
TRBJ2-7 | TRBV7-3 | many | TRBD2 | TGTGCCAGCAGCTTATATTCGCGGGGGGACGGCGAGCAGTACTTC | CASSLYSRGDGEQYF
TRBJ1-1 | TRBV2 | few | TRBD1 | TGTGCCTCAGACAGGGGGCAGCTAGCGGCCACTGAAGCTTTCTTT | CASDRGQLAATEAFF
TRBJ1-1 | TRBV12-3/TRBV12-4 | few | TRBD1 | TGTGCCAGCAGTTCCTCGACAGGGTGGGACACTGAAGCTTTCTTT | CASSSSTGWDTEAFF
TRBJ2-4 | TRBV6-2/TRBV6-3 | - | TRBD1 | TGTGCCAGCAGTTACGACAGGGTGAACATTCAGTACTTC | CASSYDRVNIQYF
TRBJ1-2 | TRBV2 | - | TRBD1 | TGTGCCAGCAAAGGGACAGATAACTATGGCTACACCTTC | CASKGTDNYGYTF
TRBJ1-1 | TRBV7-2 | many | - | TGTGCCAGCAGCTTGGGGCAGGCGAACACTGAAGCTTTCTTT | CASSLGQANTEAFF
TRBJ2-7 | TRBV7-2 | many | - | TGTGCCAGCAGCTTAGTTGCTTTCTCCTGGGAGCAGTACTTC | CASSLVAFSWEQYF
TRBJ2-1 | TRBV28 | few | TRBD2 | TGTGCCAGCAGTCGTACTAGCGGGAGTAACAATGAGCAGTTCTTC | CASSRTSGSNNEQFF
TRBJ2-7 | TRBV3-1 | few | TRBD2 | TGTGCCAGCAGCCAAGGGGCCAGCGGGACCTACGAGCAGTACTTC | CASSQGASGTYEQYF
TRBJ2-5 | TRBV11-1 | - | - | TGTGCCAGCAGCTTAGAAATTCGGCAGCAAGAGACCCAGTACTTC | CASSLEIRQQETQYF
TRBJ2-5 | TRBV28 | - | - | TGTGCCAGCAGTTTGCCCCTCCGGGGAGGTGACCAGTACTTC | CASSLPLRGGDQYF
TRBJ1-1 | TRBV4-1 | - | - | TGCGCCAGCAGCCAAGATAGAACAGCGAACACTGAAGCTTTCTTT | CASSQDRTANTEAFF
TRBJ1-1 | TRBV5-1 | few | - | TGCGCCAGCAGCTTGGCCATAACCGGGACAACTGAAGCTTTCTTT | CASSLAITGTTEAFF
TRBJ1-1 | TRBV19 | - | TRBD1 | TGTGCCAGTAGTAACAGGGGGCCGTTCCGGCACACTGAAGCTTTCTTT | CASSNRGPFRHTEAFF
TRBJ2-1 | TRBV6-6 | few | - | TGTGCCAGCAGTTACGGATACAATGAGCAGTTCTTC | CASSYGYNEQFF
TRBJ2-1 | TRBV7-2 | many | TRBD2 | TGTGCCAGCAGCCCCACTTTCGGGCTAGCGGGAAACAATGAGCAGTTCTTC | CASSPTFGLAGNNEQFF
TRBJ2-3 | TRBV4-3 | few | TRBD1 | TGCGCCAGCAGCCGCAGCCCGTACAAAGACAGGGGACGCACAGATACGCAGTATTTT | CASSRSPYKDRGRTDTQYF